These 14 T cell receptor beta chains came from one sample sequenced in a study of blood T cell repertoires in COVID-19. Assay: immunoSEQ multiplex PCR; the TCRdb copy retains only in-frame clones and omits some. The table lists about 250,000 clones, 65% to 85% of them singletons. Sequenced sample: peripheral blood. The receptors stem from a woman aged 40 to 50 who had recovered from COVID-19.

V gene TRBV19 combines with J gene TRBJ1-4; D unclear. The CDR3 has 13 amino acids. Germline CDR1 is LNHDA and CDR2 is SQIVND (reference sequence). Trimming removed 1 base from V and 8 bases from J, with 8 bases in between. CDR3 sequence reads: CASSIVPGEKLFF. As DNA, the CDR3 is TGTGCCAGTAGTATAGTTCCGGGAGAAAAACTGTTTTTT.

This chain joins TRBV27 and TRBJ1-3; perhaps TRBD1 as D (5 bases). Trimming removed 4 bases from V and 2 bases from J, with 9 bases in between. Germline CDR1 reads MNHEY; CDR2 reads SMNVEV (reference sequence). The CDR3 loop spans 14 amino acids. The DNA of the CDR3 is TGTGCCAGCAGTTCCTCGGGGGCTGGAAACACCATATATTTT. This encodes CASSSSGAGNTIYF.

This rearrangement joins TRBV7-2 to TRBJ1-6, with D hard to call. The CDR3 is 13 residues long. CDR1 is SGHTA, CDR2 FQGNSA, per germline. With 5 bases removed from V and 16 bases from J, the gap between germline ends came to 18 bases. CDR3 nucleotide sequence: TGTGCCAGCAGCCCTCTAACAGCCGGCCAACTCCACTTT. It specifies CASSPLTAGQLHF.

The CDR3 region is CASSPQLTSGNTIYF. CDR3 coding DNA: TGTGCCAGCTCACCACAACTAACCTCTGGAAACACCATATATTTT. The rearrangement links TRBV18 to TRBJ1-3; D unresolved. V was clipped by 1 base and J by 0 bases, with 7 bases between them. Germline CDR1 and CDR2: KGHSH and LQKENI. This CDR3 contains 15 residues.

The rearrangement uses TRBV27 and TRBJ1-1; TRBD1 agrees at 7 bases. This CDR3 spans 13 amino acids. The germline V gene has CDR1 MNHEY and CDR2 SMNVEV (reference sequence). The J segment lost 6 bases and the V segment lost 8 bases, leaving 9 bases of the junction unmatched. CDR3 coding DNA: TGTGCCAGCCGGGACAGACGAGGGGCTGAAGCTTTCTTT. Encoded protein: CASRDRRGAEAFF.

Written as DNA, the CDR3 is TGTGCCAGCTCACTATCTCTCGGGACAGGGACTAATGAAAAACTGTTTTTT. Amino acids: CASSLSLGTGTNEKLFF. The chain employs TRBV18 and TRBJ1-4, with 9 bases aligning to TRBD1. CDR1 and CDR2 (germline): KGHSH, LQKENI. The CDR3 extends over 17 amino acids. Trimming removed 4 bases from V and 2 bases from J; junction bases left unmatched: 8.

A single count supports this clone. V is TRBV5-1 and J is TRBJ1-2; TRBD1 aligns across 10 bases. Germline CDR1 and CDR2: SGHRS and YFSETQ. V shed 3 bases, J shed 6 bases, and the junction held 2 bases outside the gene matches. The CDR3 has 13 amino acids. The CDR3 loop is CASSSGQGNGYTF. DNA for the CDR3: TGCGCCAGCAGCTCGGGACAGGGGAATGGCTACACCTTC.

This chain uses TRBV4-1 with TRBJ1-4; maybe TRBD1 (6 bases). V dropped 3 bases and J dropped 0 bases, with 11 bases sitting between them. Germline V gene sequence: CDR1 MGHRA, CDR2 YSYEKL. This CDR3 region has 16 residues. CDR3 DNA sequence: TGCGCCAGCAGCCAGGGACACGGTGCAACTAATGAAAAACTGTTTTTT. Translating gives CASSQGHGATNEKLFF.

The gene calls are TRBV7-3 and TRBJ2-2, with 12 bases lining up with TRBD2. Germline V gene sequence: CDR1 SGHTA, CDR2 FQGTGA. With 3 bases clipped from V and 5 bases from J, the junction kept 4 bases outside the gene matches. CDR3 length: 16 residues. CDR3 amino acids: CASSLTSGGGTGELFF. The CDR3 region has the DNA TGTGCCAGCAGCTTGACTAGCGGGGGAGGGACCGGGGAGCTGTTTTTT.

CDR3 sequence (DNA): TGTGCCAGCAGCCCGCAGGGGGCCACAGATACGCAGTATTTT. Residues: CASSPQGATDTQYF. V usage is TRBV13 and J usage is TRBJ2-3; 8 bases align to TRBD1. From germline, CDR1 is PRHDT and CDR2 FYEKMQ (reference sequence). The V gene end was trimmed by 5 bases and the J gene end by 2 bases; junction bases not matched to a gene: 3. This CDR3 has 14 amino acids. Drawing the rest from reference TRBV13 and TRBJ2-3, the complete variable domain is AAGVIQSPRHLIKEKRETATLKCYPIPRHDTVYWYQQGPGQDPQFLISFYEKMQSDKGSIPDRFSAQQFSDYHSELNMSSLELGDSALYFCASSPQGATDTQYFGPGTRLTVL.

The gene calls are TRBV7-9 and TRBJ1-1, with a tentative D call TRBD1 (5 bases). The V gene lost 5 bases and the J gene lost 1 base, with 17 bases spanning the gap. This CDR3 comprises 16 residues. The germline CDR1 and CDR2 sequences are SEHNR and FQNEAQ (reference sequence). CDR3 amino acids: CASSPRGSRANTEAFF. CDR3 sequence (DNA): TGTGCCAGCAGCCCCCGCGGGAGCAGGGCGAACACTGAAGCTTTCTTT.

V gene TRBV10-3 combines with J gene TRBJ2-7, with D possibly matching TRBD2 (5 bases). There are 12 residues in the CDR3. Germline V gene sequence: CDR1 ENHRY, CDR2 SYGVKD. V dropped 3 bases and J dropped 5 bases, with 8 bases sitting between them. The CDR3 loop is CAISDGVDEQYF. Written as DNA, the CDR3 is TGTGCCATCAGTGACGGGGTGGACGAGCAGTACTTC.

This clone was counted a single time. The chain recombines TRBV7-6 with TRBJ1-6, with 9 bases that match TRBD1. This CDR3 region has 14 residues. V shed 5 bases and J 8 bases; nucleotides not matched to a gene: 4. Germline values: CDR1 SGHVS, CDR2 FNYEAQ. CDR3 region: CASSPRDRDSPLHF. For the CDR3, the DNA is TGTGCCAGCAGCCCTAGGGACAGGGATTCACCCCTCCACTTT.

The rearrangement links TRBV4-1 to TRBJ1-1; maybe TRBD1 (6 bases). Germline V gives CDR1 MGHRA, CDR2 YSYEKL. The CDR3 has 14 residues. The V end lost 2 bases, the J end lost 5 bases, and 12 bases lay between the germline ends. The CDR3 DNA is TGCGCCAGCAGCCAACTTTCGCAGGGGACTGAAGCTTTCTTT. This gives the protein CASSQLSQGTEAFF.